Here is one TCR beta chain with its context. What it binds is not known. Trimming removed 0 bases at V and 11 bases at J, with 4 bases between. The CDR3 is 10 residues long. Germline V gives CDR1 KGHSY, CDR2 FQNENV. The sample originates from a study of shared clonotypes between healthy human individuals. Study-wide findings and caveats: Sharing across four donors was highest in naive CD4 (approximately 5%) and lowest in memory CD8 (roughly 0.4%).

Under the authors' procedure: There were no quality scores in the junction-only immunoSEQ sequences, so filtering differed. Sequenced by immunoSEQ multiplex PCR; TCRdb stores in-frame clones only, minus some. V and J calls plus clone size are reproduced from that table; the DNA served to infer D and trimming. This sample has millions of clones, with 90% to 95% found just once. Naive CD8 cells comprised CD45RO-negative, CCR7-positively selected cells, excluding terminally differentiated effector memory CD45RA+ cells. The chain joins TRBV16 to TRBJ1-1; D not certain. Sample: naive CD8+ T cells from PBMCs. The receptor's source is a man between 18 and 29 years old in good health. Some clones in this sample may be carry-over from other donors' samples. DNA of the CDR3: TGTGCCAGCAGCCAATCTAAGGCTTTCTTT. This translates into CASSQSKAFF.